Reported below is one TCR beta chain. The antigen remains undetermined. It was with a sample-barcoded 5' primer and a J-beta primer mix that a second PCR of about 7 to 12 cycles was run. TCRdb itself ran the 5' RACE reads through MiXCR, one entry per CDR3 protein. The sample has roughly 1.5 million distinct CDR3 sequences; roughly 43% are singletons. The data are from a study of blood T cells in healthy people across ages. Overall study: There was about one barcoded beta molecule captured by template switching per two T cells. Whole-study results and caveats: Percentage of naive T cells showed a strong correlation with TCR beta diversity. Estimated diversity that came from one million T cells was considered an underestimate.

Each of the donors had roughly 9.3 milliliters of peripheral blood drawn into EDTA-treated Vacutainer tubes. Germline V CDR1 and CDR2: MGHRA, YSYEKL. V was shortened by 1 base and J by 4 bases, with 13 bases between the two germline ends. The CDR3 sequence is 16 residues long. The J gene is TRBJ2-2, the V gene TRBV4-1; tentatively, D is TRBD2 (6 bases). Sequencing was carried out using blood. The sequence came from a woman aged 18-35 years in good health. The CDR3 sequence: CASSQAGTSLTGELFF. CDR3 DNA sequence: TGCGCCAGCAGCCAAGCGGGGACTTCCCTCACCGGGGAGCTGTTTTTT.